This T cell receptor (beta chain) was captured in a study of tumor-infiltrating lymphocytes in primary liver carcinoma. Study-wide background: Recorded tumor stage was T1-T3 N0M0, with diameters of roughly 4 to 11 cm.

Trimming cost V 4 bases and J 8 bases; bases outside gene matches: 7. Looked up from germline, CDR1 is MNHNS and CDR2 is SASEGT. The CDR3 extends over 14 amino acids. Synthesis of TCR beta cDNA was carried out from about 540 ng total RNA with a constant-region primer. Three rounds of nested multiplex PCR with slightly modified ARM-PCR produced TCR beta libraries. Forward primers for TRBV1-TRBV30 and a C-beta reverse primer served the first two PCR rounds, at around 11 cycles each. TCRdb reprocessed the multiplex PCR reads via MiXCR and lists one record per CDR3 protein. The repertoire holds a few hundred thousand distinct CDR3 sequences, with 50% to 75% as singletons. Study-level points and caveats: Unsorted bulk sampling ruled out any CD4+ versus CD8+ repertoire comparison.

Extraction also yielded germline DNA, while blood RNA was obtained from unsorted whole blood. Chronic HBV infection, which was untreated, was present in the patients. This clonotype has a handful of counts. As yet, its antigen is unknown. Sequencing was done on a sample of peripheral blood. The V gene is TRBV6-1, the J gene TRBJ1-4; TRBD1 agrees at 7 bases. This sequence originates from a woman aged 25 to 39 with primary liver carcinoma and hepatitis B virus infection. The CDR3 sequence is CASSGQGVSEKLFF. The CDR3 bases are TGTGCCAGCAGTGGACAGGGAGTTAGCGAAAAACTGTTTTTT.